The clone carrying this TCR beta chain was picked up one time. This sample stems from a study of cytomegalovirus exposure and HLA in healthy donors. With 0 bases removed from V and 13 bases from J, the gap between germline ends came to 13 bases. CDR3 size: 12 residues. CDR1 is SGHKS, CDR2 YYEKEE, per germline (reference sequence). Amplification used 60 Vbeta primers and 13 Jbeta primers. Assay: immunoSEQ multiplex PCR; the TCRdb copy retains only in-frame clones and omits some. Counted here are around 180,000 clones, roughly four fifths occurring once; the ten biggest clones make up under 5%. Sequencing was performed on PBMCs. This TCR came from a man younger than 30 in good health and CMV-seronegative. The rearrangement links TRBV5-5 to TRBJ1-2; tentative D call: TRBD1 (6 bases). The CDR3 spells CASSLAGGHGTF. The CDR3 region has the DNA TGTGCCAGCAGCTTGGCGGGGGGGCATGGCACCTTC.